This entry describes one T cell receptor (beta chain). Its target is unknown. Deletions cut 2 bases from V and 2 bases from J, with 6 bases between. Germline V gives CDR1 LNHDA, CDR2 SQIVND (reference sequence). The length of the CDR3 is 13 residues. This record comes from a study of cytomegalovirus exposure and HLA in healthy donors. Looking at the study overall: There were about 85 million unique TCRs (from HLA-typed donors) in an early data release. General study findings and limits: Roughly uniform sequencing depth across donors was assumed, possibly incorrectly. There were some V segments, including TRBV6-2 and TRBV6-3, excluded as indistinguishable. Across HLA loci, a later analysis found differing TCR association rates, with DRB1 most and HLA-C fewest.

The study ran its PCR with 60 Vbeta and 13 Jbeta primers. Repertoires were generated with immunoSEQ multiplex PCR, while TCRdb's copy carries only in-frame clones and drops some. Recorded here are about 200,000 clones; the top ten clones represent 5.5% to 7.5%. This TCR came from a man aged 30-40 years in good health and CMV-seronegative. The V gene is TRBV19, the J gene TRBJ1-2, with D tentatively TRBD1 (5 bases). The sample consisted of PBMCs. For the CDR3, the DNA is TGTGCCAGTAGTATACAGGGAAACTATGGCTACACCTTC. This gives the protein CASSIQGNYGYTF.